The entry below describes one TCR beta chain. Its target is not known. The entry originates in a study of cytomegalovirus exposure and HLA in healthy donors. Points from the study as a whole: The authors judged a highly shared variant cluster likely a sequencing artifact. The investigators catalogued under 200 TCR beta chains as cytomegalovirus-associated. For cytomegalovirus status, the classifier reportedly gave diagnoses with high specificity and sensitivity.

60 Vbeta and 13 Jbeta primers were used in PCR. The authors' processing: Later analysis identified roughly 84 million unique TCR beta chains, about 10 million shared. The data were produced by immunoSEQ multiplex PCR, yet TCRdb's version contains in-frame clones alone and is incomplete. V and J calls plus clone size are reproduced from that table; the DNA served to infer D and trimming. The sample holds under 150,000 clones, around 78% seen once. The sample consisted of PBMCs. The source is a woman aged 40 to 50 in good health and CMV-seropositive.

The CDR3 bases are TGTGCCAGCATTCGGACAGGGCAGAACACTGAAGCTTTCTTT. Translation: CASIRTGQNTEAFF. The chain joins TRBV2 to TRBJ1-1, with TRBD1 identical over 8 bases. J lost 1 base, V lost 7 bases, and 5 bases had no gene match. The CDR3 loop spans 14 amino acids. Germline V CDR1 and CDR2: SNHLY, FYNNEI.